The 20 T cell receptor beta chains below all came from one sample that was sequenced in a study of beta chain features in type 1 diabetes. The study's findings and limits: In every one of the four CD4+ subsets, TCRB CDR3s were moderately but significantly shorter in Type 1 diabetes patients.

Their cognate antigens are unknown. What was sequenced were expressed TCRB transcripts, since all of the isolated RNA had been reverse transcribed. This table comes from immunoSEQ multiplex PCR, and its TCRdb copy is limited to in-frame clones, with some not included. The data contain about 660,000 clones, around an eighth of them seen just once; the ten biggest clones take up just under 0.04%. The sample comprised naive CD4+ T cells from blood. Receptor source: a man aged 18 to 30 with type 1 diabetes.

This clone occurred a few times. This chain connects TRBV11-2 to TRBJ2-7; D is unclear. Germline CDR1 reads SGHAT; CDR2 reads FQNNGV. The CDR3 sequence is 12 residues long. Trimming cost V 6 bases and J 2 bases, with 8 bases left between them. The CDR3 region is CASRSVTYEQYF. CDR3 nucleotides: TGTGCCAGCAGGTCGGTGACCTACGAGCAGTACTTC.

The rearrangement links TRBV25-1 to TRBJ2-7; D might be TRBD2 (6 bases). This CDR3 has 15 residues. Germline lookup yields CDR1 MGHDK and CDR2 SYGVNS. Trimming stripped 8 bases from V and 6 bases from J, with 23 bases between. The CDR3 DNA follows: TGTGCCAGCCTGGCCGCGGGACTTCGGGGAGCCGAGCAGTACTTC. Amino acid sequence: CASLAAGLRGAEQYF.

Note on this clone: This specimen includes other DNA sequences encoding the same CDR3. This CDR3 is CSVRTGSTEAFF. In DNA form, the CDR3 reads TGCAGCGTACGAACAGGGAGCACTGAAGCTTTCTTT. The chain is built from TRBV29-1 and TRBJ1-1, with D possibly TRBD1 on 6 matching bases. V shed 6 bases and J shed 4 bases, with 12 bases lying between them. The CDR3 is 12 amino acids. Germline loops: CDR1 SQVTM, CDR2 ANQGSEA.

This clone was seen more than once but under ten times. V usage is TRBV18 and J usage is TRBJ1-1, with a weak D call TRBD1 (5 bases). V was cut by 6 bases and J by 5 bases, with 13 bases left in between. The CDR3 length is 13 residues. Germline V gene sequence: CDR1 KGHSH, CDR2 LQKENI. For the CDR3, the DNA is TGTGCCAGCTCTTTGTCACAGGAGACTGAAGCTTTCTTT. This translates into CASSLSQETEAFF.

The chain joins TRBV29-1 to TRBJ2-3; D could derive from TRBD1 or TRBD2 (6 bases each). V was trimmed by 5 bases and J by 0 bases, leaving 9 bases between them. The V gene's germline CDR1 is SQVTM and CDR2 ANQGSEA. There are 13 residues in the CDR3. CDR3 sequence (DNA): TGCAGCGTTCGGGGGCGCAGCACAGATACGCAGTATTTT. Its translation is CSVRGRSTDTQYF.

This clone was seen a handful of times. DNA for the CDR3: TGTGCCAGCAGCGTATTGTCCCGCGGTTACAATGAGCAGTTCTTC. Encoded protein: CASSVLSRGYNEQFF. The chain joins TRBV9 to TRBJ2-1; the D is unclear. Germline CDR1 and CDR2: SGDLS and YYNGEE. This CDR3 region has 15 residues. Trimming cost V 1 base and J 4 bases, with 12 bases left between them.

This clone was counted a few times. The chain employs TRBV10-1 and TRBJ2-2; unclear D gene. The CDR3 covers 13 residues. Germline CDR1 WNHNN, CDR2 SYGVQD (reference sequence). The V gene lost 1 base and the J gene lost 5 bases, with 5 bases spanning the gap. The DNA of the CDR3 is TGCGCCAGCAGTGAGTGGCGTACCGGGGAGCTGTTTTTT. Amino acid sequence: CASSEWRTGELFF.

This clone was observed a handful of times. The rearrangement uses TRBV6-5 and TRBJ2-1; 8 nucleotides match TRBD2. CDR3 length: 16 amino acids. V trimming: 0 bases; J trimming: 6 bases; junction bases outside the gene matches: 7. The germline V gene has CDR1 MNHEY and CDR2 SVGAGI. The CDR3 loop reads CASSYSLGAGGNEQFF. The DNA of the CDR3 is TGTGCCAGCAGTTACTCGCTGGGGGCGGGAGGCAATGAGCAGTTCTTC.

This chain links TRBV5-4 with TRBJ2-1, with 11 positions matching TRBD1. The CDR3 consists of 17 residues. Germline V gene data show CDR1 as SGHNT and CDR2 as YYREEE (reference sequence). J gave up 3 bases and V 5 bases, and 10 bases lay outside the gene matches. CDR3 residues: CASRDNLGTGGYNEQFF. The DNA for the CDR3 is TGTGCCAGCAGGGATAACCTAGGGACAGGGGGCTACAATGAGCAGTTCTTC.

The CDR3 sequence is CASSSGETQYF. The CDR3 nucleotides are TGTGCCAGCAGCTCGGGAGAGACCCAGTACTTC. The V gene is TRBV5-6, the J gene TRBJ2-5, with D unresolved. CDR1 SGHDT and CDR2 YYEEEE come from the germline V gene. The CDR3 is 11 amino acids. The V gene lost 3 bases and the J gene lost 4 bases, with 4 bases spanning the gap.

This clone was seen a handful of times. The chain carries TRBV7-2 and TRBJ2-2, with TRBD2 matching 9 bases. Trimming removed 1 base from V and 7 bases from J; junction bases left unmatched: 4. The CDR3 has 15 residues. Germline V gene data show CDR1 as SGHTA and CDR2 as FQGNSA. This chain's CDR3 is CASSLGREGRGELFF. CDR3 DNA: TGTGCCAGCAGCTTAGGGCGGGAGGGCCGCGGGGAGCTGTTTTTT.

J is TRBJ2-5 and V is TRBV11-2; a possible D gene is TRBD2 (6 bases). CDR1 and CDR2 (germline): SGHAT, FQNNGV. The CDR3 loop spans 15 amino acids. Trimming removed 6 bases from V and 1 base from J, with 15 bases in between. This CDR3 is CASREVSGTQETQYF. The CDR3 region has the DNA TGTGCCAGCAGGGAGGTTAGCGGAACCCAAGAGACCCAGTACTTC.

The table lists this clone with many counts. This specimen includes other DNA sequences encoding the same CDR3. The CDR3 nucleotides read TGTGCCATCAGTGAGTCGAACGGGTACGAGCAGTACTTC. Its protein product is CAISESNGYEQYF. V and J are TRBV10-3 and TRBJ2-7, with no clear D. Germline V gene lookup returns CDR1 ENHRY and CDR2 SYGVKD. The CDR3 has 13 amino acids. Trimming removed 0 bases from V and 4 bases from J, with 7 bases in between.

This clone was seen only a few times. The same CDR3 also results from other DNA sequences found in this sample. The chain recombines TRBV30 with TRBJ2-3; D remains unclear. The CDR3 extends over 11 amino acids. In germline, CDR1 is GTSNPN, CDR2 SVGIG (reference sequence). The V end lost 1 base, the J end lost 6 bases, and 5 bases lay between the germline ends. This CDR3 reads CAWSGRDTQYF. The CDR3 DNA reads as TGTGCCTGGAGTGGACGGGATACGCAGTATTTT.

This clone was seen a few times. This CDR3 reads CASSSDPGTYEQYF. The CDR3 DNA reads TGTGCCAGCAGTTCAGACCCAGGAACCTACGAGCAGTACTTC. The chain is built from TRBV28 and TRBJ2-7; D unclear. The germline V and J ends were trimmed by 4 bases and 2 bases, with 12 bases remaining between them. Germline-derived CDR1 and CDR2 are MDHEN and SYDVKM. CDR3 size: 14 residues.

A remark on this clone: The junction shows a germline mismatch at one end, possibly a read error. The same CDR3 can be traced to other DNA sequences in this sample. The V gene is TRBV30, the J gene TRBJ2-7; TRBD1 matches 8 bases. The germline V gene encodes CDR1 GTSNPN and CDR2 SVGIG (reference sequence). CDR3 length equals 14 residues. The CDR3 coding sequence is TGTGCCTGGAGTCTCAGACAGGGGATAGACGAGCAATACTTC. Protein sequence: CAWSLRQGIDEQYF.

This sequence joins TRBV11-2 and TRBJ2-7; D may be TRBD2 (5 bases). This CDR3 contains 15 residues. The germline gives CDR1 SGHAT, CDR2 FQNNGV. V was clipped by 6 bases and J by 6 bases, with 21 bases between them. The CDR3 protein is CASSLASGPWGEQYF. For the CDR3, the DNA is TGTGCCAGCAGTCTAGCTTCCGGGCCTTGGGGCGAGCAGTACTTC. The full variable domain, completed using reference TRBV11-2 and TRBJ2-7, is EAGVAQSPRYKIIEKRQSVAFWCNPISGHATLYWYQQILGQGPKLLIQFQNNGVVDDSQLPKDRFSAERLKGVDSTLKIQPAKLEDSAVYLCASSLASGPWGEQYFGPGTRLTVT.

The chain couples TRBV9 to TRBJ1-5, with D perhaps TRBD1 (5 bases). CDR1 is SGDLS, CDR2 YYNGEE, per germline. The CDR3 is 15 amino acids. The ends were cut back, 0 bases at V and 3 bases at J, with 10 bases in the middle. The CDR3 DNA reads TGTGCCAGCAGCGTAGAGGCAGGGACCAATCAGCCCCAGCATTTT. Translation gives CASSVEAGTNQPQHF.

V and J are TRBV4-2 and TRBJ2-7; D is perhaps TRBD2 (5 bases). In germline, CDR1 is LGHNA, CDR2 YNFKEQ. The CDR3 has 14 residues. The germline V and J ends were trimmed by 4 bases and 0 bases, with 10 bases remaining between them. The CDR3 DNA follows: TGTGCCAGCAGCCGAGGACTGGCCTCCTACGAGCAGTACTTC. Amino acid sequence: CASSRGLASYEQYF.

This chain links TRBV4-2 with TRBJ1-5; 8 bases line up with TRBD1. The CDR3 spans 16 residues. Germline V gene data show CDR1 as LGHNA and CDR2 as YNFKEQ. V lost 0 bases, J lost 7 bases, and 8 bases stayed unmatched. Here the CDR3 reads CASSQDDRGSWQPQHF. The CDR3 DNA reads TGTGCCAGCAGCCAAGATGACAGGGGATCTTGGCAGCCCCAGCATTTT.